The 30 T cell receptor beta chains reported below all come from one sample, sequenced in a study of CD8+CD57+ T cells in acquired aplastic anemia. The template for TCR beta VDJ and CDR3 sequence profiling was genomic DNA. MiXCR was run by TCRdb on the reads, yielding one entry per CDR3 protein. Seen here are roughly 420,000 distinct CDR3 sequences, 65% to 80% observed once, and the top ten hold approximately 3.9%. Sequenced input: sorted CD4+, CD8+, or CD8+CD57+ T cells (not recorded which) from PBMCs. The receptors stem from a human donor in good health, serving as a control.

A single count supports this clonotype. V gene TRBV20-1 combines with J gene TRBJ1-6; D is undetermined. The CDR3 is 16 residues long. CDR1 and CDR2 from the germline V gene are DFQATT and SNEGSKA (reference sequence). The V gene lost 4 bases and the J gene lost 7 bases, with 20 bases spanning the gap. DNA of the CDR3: TGCAGTGCTACGAGGAATGGGTGGCTGTGGAATTCACCCCTCCACTTT. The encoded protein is CSATRNGWLWNSPLHF.

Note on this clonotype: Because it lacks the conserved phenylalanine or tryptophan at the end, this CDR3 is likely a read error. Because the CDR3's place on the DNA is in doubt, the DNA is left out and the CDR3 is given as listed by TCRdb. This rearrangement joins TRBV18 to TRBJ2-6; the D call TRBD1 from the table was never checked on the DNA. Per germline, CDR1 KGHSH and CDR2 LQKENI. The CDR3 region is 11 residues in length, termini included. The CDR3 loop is CASSSVGPGYS.

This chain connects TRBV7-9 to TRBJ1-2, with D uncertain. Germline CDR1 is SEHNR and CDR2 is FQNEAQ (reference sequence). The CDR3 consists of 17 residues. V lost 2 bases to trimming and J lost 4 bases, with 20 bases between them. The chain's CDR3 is CASSLPPRRLETYGYTF. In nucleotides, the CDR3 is TGTGCCAGCAGCTTACCACCTCGCAGGCTCGAGACCTATGGCTACACCTTC. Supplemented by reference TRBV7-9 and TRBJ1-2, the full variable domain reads DTGVSQNPRHKITKRGQNVTFRCDPISEHNRLYWYRQTLGQGPEFLTYFQNEAQLEKSRLLSDRFSAERPKGSFSTLEIQRTEQGDSAMYLCASSLPPRRLETYGYTFGSGTRLTVV.

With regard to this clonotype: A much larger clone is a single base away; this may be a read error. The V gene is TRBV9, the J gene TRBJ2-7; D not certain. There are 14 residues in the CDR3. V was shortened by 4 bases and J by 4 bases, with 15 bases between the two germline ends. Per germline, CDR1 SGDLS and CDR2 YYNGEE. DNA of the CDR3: TGTGCCAGCAGCCCAGTTCCTACCTCGTACGAGCAGTACTTC. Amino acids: CASSPVPTSYEQYF.

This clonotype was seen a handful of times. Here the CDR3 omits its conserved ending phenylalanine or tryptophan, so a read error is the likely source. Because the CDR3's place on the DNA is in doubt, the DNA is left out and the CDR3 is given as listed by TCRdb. The CDR3 region is CASSKPQGL. This chain joins TRBV19 and TRBJ2-7; the listed D gene, TRBD2, was not tested against the DNA. With termini counted, the CDR3 has 9 amino acids. Germline CDR1 and CDR2: LNHDA and SQIVND (reference sequence).

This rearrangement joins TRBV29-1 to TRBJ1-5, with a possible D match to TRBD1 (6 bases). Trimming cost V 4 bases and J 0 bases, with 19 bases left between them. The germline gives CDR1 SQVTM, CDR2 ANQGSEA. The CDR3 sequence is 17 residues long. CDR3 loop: CSVVLGGRGDSNQPQHF. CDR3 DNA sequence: TGCAGCGTTGTATTGGGTGGCAGGGGAGATAGCAATCAGCCCCAGCATTTT.

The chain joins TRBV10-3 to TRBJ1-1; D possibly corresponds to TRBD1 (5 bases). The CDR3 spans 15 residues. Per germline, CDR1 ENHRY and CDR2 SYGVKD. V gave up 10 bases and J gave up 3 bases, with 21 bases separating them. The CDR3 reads CATNWGEVGDTEAFF. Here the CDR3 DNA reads TGTGCCACGAATTGGGGGGAGGTGGGGGACACTGAAGCTTTCTTT.

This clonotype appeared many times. The CDR3 sequence: CASSSTGLPNQPQHF. CDR3 nucleotide sequence: TGTGCCAGCAGCTCGACGGGATTGCCCAATCAGCCCCAGCATTTT. The J gene is TRBJ1-5, the V gene TRBV7-9; D unresolved. The germline CDR1 and CDR2 sequences are SEHNR and FQNEAQ (reference sequence). CDR3 length equals 15 residues. The ends were cut back, 4 bases at V and 3 bases at J, with 13 bases in the middle.

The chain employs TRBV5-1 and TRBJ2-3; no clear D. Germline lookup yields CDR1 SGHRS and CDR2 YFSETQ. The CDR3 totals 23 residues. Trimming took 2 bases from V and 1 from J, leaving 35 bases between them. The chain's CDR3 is CASSFYISSDRDPPPVGTDTQYF. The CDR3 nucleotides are TGCGCCAGCAGCTTCTACATCTCTAGTGATAGAGATCCACCCCCGGTTGGCACAGATACGCAGTATTTT.

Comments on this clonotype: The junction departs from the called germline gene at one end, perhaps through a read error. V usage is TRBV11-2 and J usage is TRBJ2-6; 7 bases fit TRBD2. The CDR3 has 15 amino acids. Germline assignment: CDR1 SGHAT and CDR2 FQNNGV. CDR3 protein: CASSFGSSGTNTEAF. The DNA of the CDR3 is TGTGCCAGCAGCTTCGGCTCAAGCGGGACGAACACTGAAGCTTTC.

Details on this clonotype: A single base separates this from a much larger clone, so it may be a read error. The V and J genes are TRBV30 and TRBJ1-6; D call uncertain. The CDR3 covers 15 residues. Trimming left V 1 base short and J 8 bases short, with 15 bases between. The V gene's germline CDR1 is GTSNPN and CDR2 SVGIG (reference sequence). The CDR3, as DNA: TGTGCCTGGAGTGCCACAAACGGGCTCGATTCACCCCTCCACTTT. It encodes CAWSATNGLDSPLHF. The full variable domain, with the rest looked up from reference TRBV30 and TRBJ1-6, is SQTIHQWPATLVQPVGSPLSLECTVEGTSNPNLYWYRQAAGRGLQLLFYSVGIGQISSEVPQNLSASRPQDRQFILSSKKLLLSDSGFYLCAWSATNGLDSPLHFGNGTRLTVT.

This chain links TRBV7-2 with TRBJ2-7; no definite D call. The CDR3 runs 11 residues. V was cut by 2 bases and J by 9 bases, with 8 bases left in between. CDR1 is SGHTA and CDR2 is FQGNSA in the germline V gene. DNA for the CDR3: TGTGCCAGCAGCTTACCCGGCATGCAGTACTTC. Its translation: CASSLPGMQYF.

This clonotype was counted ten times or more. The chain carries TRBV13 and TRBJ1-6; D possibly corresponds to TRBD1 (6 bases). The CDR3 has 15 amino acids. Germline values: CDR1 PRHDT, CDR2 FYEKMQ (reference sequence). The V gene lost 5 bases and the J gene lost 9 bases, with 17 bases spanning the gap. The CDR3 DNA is TGTGCCAGCAGCGCCCTAGGGGGAGAAGGTTCACCCCTCCACTTT. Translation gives CASSALGGEGSPLHF.

The DNA of the CDR3 is TGTGCCAGCAGTTTCACGACCGGGACAGGGTCGACGGGAGCTTTCTTT. This sequence encodes CASSFTTGTGSTGAFF. The V gene is TRBV12-3 or TRBV12-4, the J gene TRBJ1-1; TRBD1 aligns across 9 bases. The CDR3 is 16 residues long. V lost 3 bases and J lost 10; bases outside the gene matches: 15.

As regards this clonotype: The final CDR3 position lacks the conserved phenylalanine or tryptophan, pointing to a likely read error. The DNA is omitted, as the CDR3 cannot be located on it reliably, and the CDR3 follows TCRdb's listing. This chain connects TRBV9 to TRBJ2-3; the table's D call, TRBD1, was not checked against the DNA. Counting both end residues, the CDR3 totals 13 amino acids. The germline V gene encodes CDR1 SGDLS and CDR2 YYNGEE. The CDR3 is CASSGTCRSFLWI.

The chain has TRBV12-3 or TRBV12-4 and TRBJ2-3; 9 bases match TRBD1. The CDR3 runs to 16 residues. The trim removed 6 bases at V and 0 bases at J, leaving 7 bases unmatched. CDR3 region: CASSGEQGASTDTQYF. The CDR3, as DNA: TGTGCCAGCAGCGGTGAACAGGGGGCGAGCACAGATACGCAGTATTTT.

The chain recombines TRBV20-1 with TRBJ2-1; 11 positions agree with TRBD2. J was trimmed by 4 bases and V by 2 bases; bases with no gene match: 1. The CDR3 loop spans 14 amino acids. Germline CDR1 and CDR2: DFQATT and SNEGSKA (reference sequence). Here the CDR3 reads CSARLAGGYNEQFF. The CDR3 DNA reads TGCAGTGCTAGATTAGCGGGAGGGTACAATGAGCAGTTCTTC.

CDR3 region: CASSVASGTEQYF. The CDR3, as DNA: TGTGCCAGCAGCGTAGCGTCGGGGACCGAGCAGTACTTC. The V and J genes are TRBV9 and TRBJ2-7; D is tentatively TRBD1 or TRBD2 (5 bases each). The V and J ends lost 0 bases and 6 bases respectively, with 10 bases between them. The germline CDR1 and CDR2 sequences are SGDLS and YYNGEE. The CDR3 runs to 13 residues.

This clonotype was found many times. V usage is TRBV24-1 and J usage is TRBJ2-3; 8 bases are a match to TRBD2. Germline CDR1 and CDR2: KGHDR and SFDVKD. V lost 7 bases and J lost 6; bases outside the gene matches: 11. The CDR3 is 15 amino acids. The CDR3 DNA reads TGTGCCACCAGCGGACTCGGGGGGGGATCCGATACGCAGTATTTT. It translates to CATSGLGGGSDTQYF.

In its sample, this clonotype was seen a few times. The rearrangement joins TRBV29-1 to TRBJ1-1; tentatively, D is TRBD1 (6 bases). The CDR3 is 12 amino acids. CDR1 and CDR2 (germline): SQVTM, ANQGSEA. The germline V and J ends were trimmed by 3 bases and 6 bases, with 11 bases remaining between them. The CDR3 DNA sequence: TGCAGCGTTGAGTCGGGGGCCGCTGAAGCTTTCTTT. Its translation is CSVESGAAEAFF.

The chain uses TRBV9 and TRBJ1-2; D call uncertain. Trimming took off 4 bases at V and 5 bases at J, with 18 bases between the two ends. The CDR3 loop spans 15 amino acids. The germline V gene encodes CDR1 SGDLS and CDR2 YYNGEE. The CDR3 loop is CASSFGISAQYGYTF. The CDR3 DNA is TGTGCCAGCAGCTTCGGGATTTCAGCTCAATATGGCTACACCTTC. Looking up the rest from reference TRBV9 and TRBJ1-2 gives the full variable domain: DSGVTQTPKHLITATGQRVTLRCSPRSGDLSVYWYQQSLDQGLQFLIQYYNGEERAKGNILERFSAQQFPDLHSELNLSSLELGDSALYFCASSFGISAQYGYTFGSGTRLTVV.

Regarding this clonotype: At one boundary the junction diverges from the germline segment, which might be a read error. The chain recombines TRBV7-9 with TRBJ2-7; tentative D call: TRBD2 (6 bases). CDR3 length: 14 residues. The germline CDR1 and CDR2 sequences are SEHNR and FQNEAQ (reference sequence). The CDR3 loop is CASSSSGASQHQHF. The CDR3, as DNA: TGTGCCAGCAGCTCCTCGGGAGCGTCCCAGCACCAGCATTTC.

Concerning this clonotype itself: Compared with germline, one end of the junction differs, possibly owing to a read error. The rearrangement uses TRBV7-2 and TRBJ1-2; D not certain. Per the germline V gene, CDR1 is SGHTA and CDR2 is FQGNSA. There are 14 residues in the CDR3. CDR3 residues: CASSLKVGGRGYSF. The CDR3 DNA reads TGTGCCAGCAGCTTAAAGGTGGGAGGTCGTGGCTACTCCTTC.

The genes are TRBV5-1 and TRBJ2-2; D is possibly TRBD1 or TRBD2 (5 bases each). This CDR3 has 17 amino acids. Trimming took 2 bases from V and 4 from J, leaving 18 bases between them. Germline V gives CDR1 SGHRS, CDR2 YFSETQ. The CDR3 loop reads CASSLAIGAPTTGELFF. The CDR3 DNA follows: TGCGCCAGCAGCTTAGCTATCGGGGCCCCGACCACCGGGGAGCTGTTTTTT. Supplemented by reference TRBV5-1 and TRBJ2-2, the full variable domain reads KAGVTQTPRYLIKTRGQQVTLSCSPISGHRSVSWYQQTPGQGLQFLFEYFSETQRNKGNFPGRFSGRQFSNSRSEMNVSTLELGDSALYLCASSLAIGAPTTGELFFGEGSRLTVL.

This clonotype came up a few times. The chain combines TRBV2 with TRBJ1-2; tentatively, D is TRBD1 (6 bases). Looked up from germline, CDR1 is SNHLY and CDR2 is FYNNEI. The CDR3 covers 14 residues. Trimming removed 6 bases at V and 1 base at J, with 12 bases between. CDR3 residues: CASSADRLNYGYTF. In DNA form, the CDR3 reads TGTGCCAGCAGCGCGGACAGACTTAACTATGGCTACACCTTC.

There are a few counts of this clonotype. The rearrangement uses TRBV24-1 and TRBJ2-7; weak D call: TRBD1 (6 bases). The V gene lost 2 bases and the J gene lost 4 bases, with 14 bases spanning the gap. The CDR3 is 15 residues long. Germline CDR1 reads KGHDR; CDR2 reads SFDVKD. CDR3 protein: CATSDSDRAPYEQYF. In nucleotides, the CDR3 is TGTGCCACCAGTGATTCGGACAGAGCGCCATACGAGCAGTACTTC.

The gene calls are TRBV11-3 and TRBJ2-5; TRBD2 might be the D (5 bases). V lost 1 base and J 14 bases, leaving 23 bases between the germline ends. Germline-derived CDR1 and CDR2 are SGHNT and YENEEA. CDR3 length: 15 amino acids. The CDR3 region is CASSLGTHRLRAVYF. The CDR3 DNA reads TGTGCCAGCAGCTTAGGCACACACCGACTACGAGCAGTATACTTC. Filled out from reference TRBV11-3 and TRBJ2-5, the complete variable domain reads EAGVVQSPRYKIIEKKQPVAFWCNPISGHNTLYWYLQNLGQGPELLIRYENEEAVDDSQLPKDRFSAERLKGVDSTLKIQPAELGDSAVYLCASSLGTHRLRAVYFGPGTRLLVL.

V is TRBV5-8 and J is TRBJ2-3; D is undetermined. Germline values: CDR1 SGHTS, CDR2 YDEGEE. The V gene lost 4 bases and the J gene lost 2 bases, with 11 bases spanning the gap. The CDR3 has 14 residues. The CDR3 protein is CASSLVDLTDTQYF. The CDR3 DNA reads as TGTGCCAGCAGCCTTGTCGATCTCACAGATACGCAGTATTTT.

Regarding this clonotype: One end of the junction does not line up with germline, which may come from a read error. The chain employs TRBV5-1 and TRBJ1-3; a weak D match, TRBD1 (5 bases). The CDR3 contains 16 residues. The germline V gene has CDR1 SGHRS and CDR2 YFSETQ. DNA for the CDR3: TGCGCCAGTAGCTCCGGAGTAGCGGGGGCTGGAAACACCATATATTTT. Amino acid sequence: CASSSGVAGAGNTIYF.

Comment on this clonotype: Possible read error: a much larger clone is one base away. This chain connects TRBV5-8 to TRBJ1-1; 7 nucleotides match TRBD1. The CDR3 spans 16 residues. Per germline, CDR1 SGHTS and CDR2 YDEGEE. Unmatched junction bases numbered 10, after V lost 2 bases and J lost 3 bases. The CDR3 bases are TGTGCCAGCAGCTTTGCCCAGAGGGGGCTGTACACTGAAGCTTTCTTT. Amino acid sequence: CASSFAQRGLYTEAFF.